Presented here are 10 T cell receptor beta chains from one specimen sequenced in a study of blood T cell repertoires in COVID-19 (TCRdb year 2020). The method was the immunoSEQ multiplex PCR assay. TCRdb obtained this table from immuneACCESS and retained in-frame rearrangements with V and J assigned. These tables miss some clones; where compared with another copy, unresolved V genes account for less than half of the shortfall, and the remainder is unexplained. Within this sample are 180,000 or so clones, with around 81% of them counted one time only. The top ten hold roughly 11% of the sample. The sequenced material came from peripheral blood. The source is a woman between 35 and 50 years old with COVID-19, enrolled during active disease.

The gene calls are TRBV7-2 and TRBJ1-1; a weak D match, TRBD1 (5 bases). CDR3 length equals 16 residues. CDR1 and CDR2 (germline): SGHTA, FQGNSA. V was cut by 0 bases and J by 1 base, with 12 bases left in between. CDR3 coding DNA: TGTGCCAGCAGCTTAGCGGGGCACCCAGGGAACACTGAAGCTTTCTTT. Amino acid sequence: CASSLAGHPGNTEAFF.

The chain has TRBV27 and TRBJ2-2; the D is unclear. V shed 6 bases and J shed 6 bases, with 5 bases lying between them. This CDR3 comprises 11 residues. The germline V gene has CDR1 MNHEY and CDR2 SMNVEV (reference sequence). This CDR3 is CASSNSGELFF. DNA for the CDR3: TGTGCCAGCAGCAATTCCGGGGAGCTGTTTTTT.

The gene calls are TRBV29-1 and TRBJ1-2, with D unresolved. CDR3 length: 10 residues. With 8 bases removed from V and 6 bases from J, the gap between germline ends came to 10 bases. Germline assignment: CDR1 SQVTM and CDR2 ANQGSEA. The CDR3 sequence is CSTGEDGYTF. CDR3 nucleotides: TGCAGCACCGGGGAGGATGGCTACACCTTC.

V usage is TRBV7-9 and J usage is TRBJ1-1; a weak D match, TRBD1 (6 bases). CDR3 length equals 14 residues. Germline CDR1 SEHNR, CDR2 FQNEAQ (reference sequence). V was trimmed by 1 base and J by 4 bases, leaving 10 bases between them. CDR3 residues: CASSLGGQLTEAFF. Written as DNA, the CDR3 is TGTGCCAGCAGCTTAGGCGGACAGCTCACTGAAGCTTTCTTT.

This chain links TRBV28 with TRBJ2-7; a weak D match, TRBD2 (6 bases). CDR3 length: 14 residues. V lost 3 bases to trimming and J lost 3 bases, with 12 bases between them. Germline assignment: CDR1 MDHEN and CDR2 SYDVKM. In nucleotides, the CDR3 is TGTGCCAGCAGTTTCGGAGGGTTACTCTACGAGCAGTACTTC. This codes for CASSFGGLLYEQYF. Drawing the rest from reference TRBV28 and TRBJ2-7, the complete variable domain is DVKVTQSSRYLVKRTGEKVFLECVQDMDHENMFWYRQDPGLGLRLIYFSYDVKMKEKGDIPEGYSVSREKKERFSLILESASTNQTSMYLCASSFGGLLYEQYFGPGTRLTVT.

The rearrangement uses TRBV13 and TRBJ2-7, with 10 positions matching TRBD2. Germline assignment: CDR1 PRHDT and CDR2 FYEKMQ (reference sequence). This CDR3 is built from 18 residues. The J segment lost 1 base and the V segment lost 4 bases, leaving 13 bases of the junction unmatched. CDR3 sequence reads: CASSSRGAGGPRSYEQYF. CDR3 coding DNA: TGTGCCAGCAGCTCCCGGGGAGCGGGAGGGCCGAGGTCCTACGAGCAGTACTTC.

The rearrangement links TRBV3-1 (or the pseudogene TRBV3-2) to TRBJ2-4; the D gene is possibly TRBD2 (5 bases). V was cut by 1 base and J by 0 bases, with 13 bases left in between. CDR3 size: 17 residues. Germline assignment: CDR1 LGHDT and CDR2 YNNKEL (reference sequence). This CDR3 is CASSQGDTRLAKNIQYF. In DNA, the CDR3 is TGTGCCAGCAGCCAAGGGGATACTAGACTAGCCAAAAACATTCAGTACTTC.

The gene calls are TRBV6-1 and TRBJ2-5; D might be TRBD2 (6 bases). Germline loops: CDR1 MNHNS, CDR2 SASEGT. CDR3 size: 18 residues. V shed 2 bases and J shed 0 bases, with 19 bases lying between them. This CDR3 reads CASSERLPGLRYQETQYF. CDR3 in DNA: TGTGCCAGCAGTGAACGGTTACCGGGACTCCGATACCAAGAGACCCAGTACTTC.

This clone was observed a single time. The chain recombines TRBV6-5 with TRBJ1-5; D remains unclear. Germline V gives CDR1 MNHEY, CDR2 SVGAGI. Trimming took off 7 bases at V and 5 bases at J, with 9 bases between the two ends. This CDR3 has 12 residues. The chain's CDR3 is CASTLGDQPQHF. The CDR3 nucleotides read TGTGCCAGCACACTGGGAGATCAGCCCCAGCATTTT.

The chain links TRBV6-1 to TRBJ1-2; D might be TRBD1 (5 bases). Per germline, CDR1 MNHNS and CDR2 SASEGT. Trimming cost V 1 base and J 8 bases, with 17 bases left between them. This CDR3 contains 15 residues. The CDR3 here is CASSEGGLSPRGYTF. In DNA, the CDR3 is TGTGCCAGCAGTGAAGGGGGCCTCTCCCCACGGGGCTACACCTTC.